This TCR beta chain was found in a study of cytomegalovirus exposure and HLA in healthy donors (dated by TCRdb to the late 2010s). A note on the overall study: An earlier analysis of several hundred of the donors reported about 280 Gb of sequence data and 100 million to 120 million unique TCR beta sequences obtained from roughly 170 million T cells. An early release that covered approximately 600 HLA-typed donors contained around 300 gigabases of sequencing data and roughly 84 million unique TCR sequences. Of the roughly 410 genotyped donors, 65% to 90% were placed in the genetic ancestry cluster associated with self-reported Caucasian donors. The study was designed to test whether signatures of past pathogen exposure could be identified by cataloging public T cell receptors. The T cell repertoires of under 700 subjects were profiled by immunosequencing and related to cytomegalovirus serostatus. Along with the roughly 700-subject first cohort, a separate validation cohort of approximately 110 different subjects was used. To predict cytomegalovirus infection status, the study combined high-throughput TCR immunosequencing, statistical association of individual TCRs with disease status, and machine learning. A later analysis re-analyzed previously published TCR beta repertoires from 650 to 800 donors and added high-resolution HLA genotyping to study TCR occurrence patterns. Rather than using new phenotypic data, the later analysis identified candidate immune exposures from TCR beta sequences and from how often those sequences occurred across donors. An earlier analysis of fewer than 750 of the donors used high-throughput TCR beta sequencing to judge whether each TCR beta V gene segment behaved as functional or pseudogenic. Donor age, sex, ethnicity and CMV serostatus were collected together with the repertoire data. Genome-wide SNP genotypes for about 65% of the 666 donors were used in a later genetic analysis, which treated that subset as a discovery cohort. All discovery cohort repertoires had been generated using a single sequencing platform. Class I and class II HLA loci were covered by the typing at four-digit resolution. The number of donors typed differed by locus, with about 629-630 for A, B, C, DRB1 and DQB1, approximately 500 for DQA1, about 610 for DPA1, and over 400 for DPB1. Four or five DR-DQ haplotypes were handled as single units for association and clustering because linkage in the cohort was strong. Across approximately 400 genotyped donors of the cohort, an average of approximately 200,000 unique TCR beta nucleotide sequences per donor were sequenced, and 15% to 20% of those sequences were non-productive.

The library was prepared using the immunoSEQ multiplex PCR assay. A mixture of 60 forward primers for TCR Vbeta segments and 13 reverse primers for TCR Jbeta segments was used in the multiplex PCR. The CDR3 region of rearranged TCR beta genes was amplified from genomic DNA by a multiplex PCR assay. The Illumina HiSeq System was used to sequence the amplified TCR beta libraries as 87-base-pair reads. On the study's bioinformatics: In a later analysis, tens of millions of unique TCR beta chains were counted across the approximately 640 repertoires, and about 9.9 million of these chains were shared by at least two donors. To remove PCR and sequencing errors, raw reads were error-corrected and collapsed into unique sequences using a nearest-neighbor algorithm that merged closely related sequences. CDR3 sequences were aligned to IMGT reference sequences to assign V, D and J gene segments. For a sequence to be retained, a match of at least six nucleotides was required to both a V gene segment and a J gene segment. A rearrangement counted as productive if the CDR3 had no stop codons and remained in frame with V and J, and every other rearrangement counted as non-productive. CDR3 was defined according to IMGT convention as the region running from the second conserved V-encoded cysteine to the conserved J-encoded phenylalanine. The earlier analysis of more than 450 of the donors excluded sequences that lacked an unambiguous match to a single V gene segment. An earlier analysis of around 600 of the donors classified V segments as functional when productive rearrangements were above 56.7% and as segregating when the standard deviation between donors was above 5%. A statistical classification framework was developed to diagnose cytomegalovirus status using the catalog of TCR beta chain sequences. A later analysis assigned V and J genes by comparing TCR nucleotide sequences with IMGT/GENE-DB human TR gene sequences. Using the TCRdist pipeline, a later analysis assigned CDR3 sequences along with most-parsimonious VDJ recombination scenarios. In a later analysis, every TCR beta chain was defined by the combination of its CDR3 amino acid sequence and its V-gene family, and reads without a unique V-gene family were dropped. In a later analysis, nearly 600 highly shared, low-generation-probability nucleotide sequences were removed to address suspected cross-contamination and a sequencing artifact. In a later analysis, a clonal expansion index was calculated for each public chain from normalized within-repertoire ranks of inferred template counts. In a later analysis, generation probabilities were computed with a VDJ recombination model fitted to out-of-frame rearrangements, and the resulting probabilities were checked against IGoR. In a later analysis, hypergeometric tests were used to score TCR-TCR, TCR-HLA and TCR-CMV co-occurrence, with a repertoire-size bias correction applied to TCR pairs. To estimate false discovery rates, a later analysis permuted the HLA or CMV assignments 20 times. In a later analysis, co-occurring TCRs were grouped using DBSCAN, and TCRdist sequence similarity was added for clustering within HLA-allele-positive subsets. For co-occurrence clustering, repertoires with fewer than 30,000 or more than 120,000 public chains were excluded, along with five repertoires with anomalous nucleotide sharing. What TCRdb holds here is the immuneACCESS table cut down to in-frame rearrangements. Part of the clones is not present; checked against another copy, under half of the missing clones reflect an unresolved V gene, and the others are unexplained. Clonal size and the V and J genes are those of that table, whereas D and trimming came from the DNA. The table for this sample lists some 120,000 clones; 75% of them were counted only once. The top ten hold around 2.9% of the sample.

CDR1 and CDR2, per the germline V gene (reference sequence), are LNHDA and SQIVND. V lost 6 bases and J lost 5 bases, and the count of bases not matched to a germline gene is 6. Reading from cysteine to phenylalanine, the CDR3 counts 13 amino acids. Solely the CDR3 DNA is kept, with 39 bases framed from the first base. As for this clone: Its antigen remains unidentified. Base qualities were left out, and no much larger clone turns up one base away.

Study-wide conclusions, independent of this receptor: According to the authors, the approach could potentially be generalized to other disease states and immunological phenotypes. According to a later analysis, TCR association rates differed among HLA loci, with DRB1 alleles showing the most associated TCRs and HLA-C alleles showing the fewest. Because HLA typing was unavailable for some donors at each locus, only the typed subset was used in association tests. Most TCR sequences were observed very rarely across donors, whereas some public TCRs were present in many individuals. The 87-base-pair reads could not distinguish some IMGT-functional V segments, including TRBV6-2 and TRBV6-3, so those segments were excluded. A further reported finding was that TCR beta sequences accurately predicted the HLA-A and HLA-B alleles for most subjects in the first cohort. A later analysis reported that several top co-occurrence clusters appeared linked to parvovirus B19, influenza, CMV and Epstein-Barr virus. In the study, 150 to 200 TCR beta chains were listed as associated with cytomegalovirus. Three of the identified cytomegalovirus-associated TCR beta chains were confirmed in vitro to be specific for cytomegalovirus antigens. According to a later analysis, most CMV-associated TCR beta chains appeared to be HLA-restricted, and the HLA associations seemed to be driven largely by CMV exposure. When HLA alleles, especially DR and DQ, strongly co-occurred, attributing TCR associations to individual alleles was difficult. In a later genetic analysis, fewer N-insertions in productive TCRs were reported among donors in an Asian-associated ancestry cluster than the roughly 700-donor mean. The earlier analysis of a few hundred of the donors excluded seventeen rarely observed V segments, including chromosome 9 orphons, because counts were too low. Correlated functional status among segregating V segments might reflect linkage disequilibrium, but an unknown experimental factor could not be ruled out. The presence/absence analyses assumed that sequencing depth was roughly uniform across donors, and that assumption may not be true. Only TCR beta chains were sequenced in this cohort, and the absence of alpha or paired-chain data limited detectable features. In a later analysis, HLA-associated TCR beta chains showed more clonal expansion and lower generation probabilities than non-associated chains that were equally common. Specific HLA alleles were associated with some 15,000 TCR beta sequences at a false discovery rate of 0.05 in a later analysis. In both the original and validation cohorts, the classifier was reported to diagnose cytomegalovirus status with high specificity and sensitivity. In an earlier analysis of 587 of the donors, most TCR beta V segments were observed in productive rearrangements about 90% or about 30% of the time, broadly matching IMGT annotations. In a later genetic analysis, a missense DCLRE1C variant was associated with V-gene and J-gene trimming of TCR beta chains, and the association was replicated in an independent cohort. A cluster of highly shared sequence variants was judged likely to be a technical artifact of the sequencing pipeline. The only immune exposure information available for the cohort was CMV serostatus.

The cohort was made up of 500 to 800 healthy bone marrow donors. Cohort members were all nominally healthy when sampled, although unrecorded immune exposures were likely present. The donor tested CMV seronegative and was one of the 352 seronegative cohort members. Each donor provided a peripheral blood sample, and peripheral blood mononuclear cells were used for TCR beta sequencing. Genomic DNA extraction from the blood cell samples was performed with the Qiagen DNeasy Blood Extraction Kit. The chain links TRBV19 with TRBJ2-5; 7 bases in between match TRBD2. This sequence originates from a man aged 30 to 39 in good health and CMV-seronegative. Sequenced input: PBMCs. The CDR3 sequence is CASSRGGRETQYF. In nucleotide form, the sequence is TGTGCCAGTAGCCGGGGAGGGAGGGAGACCCAGTACTTC.